This TCR beta chain was captured by sequencing in a study of regulatory T cells in long-lasting Graves disease. General study results and limits: Favored usage of TRBV28, TRBJ1-2 and TRBJ2-5 was recorded in persistent disease.

Many counts were recorded for this clonotype. Its specificity is unknown. As for time point: newly diagnosed GD, antithyroid drugs for less than 3 months. PBMCs were the source of the RNA used for TCR sequencing. It was American Thyroid Association guidelines that determined Graves' disease diagnosis. Relying on iRepertoire HTBI primers and Arm-PCR of CDR3 regions, the team built TCR beta libraries. Each CDR3 protein is one row after TCRdb ran MiXCR on the multiplex PCR reads. This table holds hundreds of thousands of distinct CDR3 sequences, approximately 12% found once. Trimming removed 4 bases from V and 4 bases from J; junction bases left unmatched: 12. The V gene's germline CDR1 is LGHDT and CDR2 YNNKEL (reference sequence). CDR3 size: 17 residues. These data also formed part of another study, on T cells in Graves' hyperthyroidism and ophthalmopathy. In that study: Among thyroid clonotypes expanded above 0.001, most also appeared in blood. Ophthalmopathy got predicted by the model a median about six months before its onset.

This TCR derives from a woman in her twenties or thirties with Graves disease. This material consisted of peripheral blood mononuclear cells (PBMCs), taken at new diagnosis, from a patient treated with antithyroid drugs. The rearrangement uses TRBV3-1 and TRBJ2-3; 9 bases align to TRBD1. CDR3: CASSPSKGDREADTQYF. The CDR3 nucleotides are TGTGCCAGCAGCCCATCCAAGGGGGACAGGGAAGCAGATACGCAGTATTTT.